This T cell receptor beta chain was sequenced for a study of CD8 T cells in Susac syndrome. CD8+ and CD4+ T cells from blood underwent TCR beta sequencing. The CDR3 has 12 amino acids. V was shortened by 5 bases and J by 5 bases, with 10 bases between the two germline ends. CDR1 is SGHRS, CDR2 YFSETQ, per germline. RNA in amounts of about 0.45 to 1 ug was reverse transcribed with random hexamers. TCRdb redid the calling of the immunoSEQ multiplex PCR reads with MiXCR, one entry per CDR3 protein. The sample lists under 200,000 distinct CDR3 sequences, around nine tenths occurring once. This TCR came from a human donor with Susac syndrome. Sequences were obtained from CD4+ T cells from PBMCs. V gene TRBV5-1 combines with J gene TRBJ1-2; a possible D gene is TRBD1 (5 bases). CDR3 sequence (DNA): TGCGCCAGCAGGGGGCGCAAGTATGGCTACACCTTC. Translated: CASRGRKYGYTF.